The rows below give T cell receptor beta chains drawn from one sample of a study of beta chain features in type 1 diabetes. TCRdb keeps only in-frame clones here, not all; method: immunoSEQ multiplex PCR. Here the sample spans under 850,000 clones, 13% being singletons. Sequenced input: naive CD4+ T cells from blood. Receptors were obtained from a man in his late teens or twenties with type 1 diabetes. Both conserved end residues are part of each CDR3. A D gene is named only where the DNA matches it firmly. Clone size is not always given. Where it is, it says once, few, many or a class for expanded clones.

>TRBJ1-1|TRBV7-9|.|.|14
TGTGCCAGCAGCGCGACGGGGCTGGTCACTGAAGCTTTCTTT
CASSATGLVTEAFF
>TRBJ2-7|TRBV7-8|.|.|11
TGTGCCAGCAGCCCCCGCAGCGAGCAGTACTTC
CASSPRSEQYF
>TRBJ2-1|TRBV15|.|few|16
TGTGCCACCAGCAGCGCGGGTCTCGGCTCCTACAATGAGCAGTTCTTC
CATSSAGLGSYNEQFF
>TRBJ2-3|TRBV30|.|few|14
TGTGCCTGGAGTACAGGGACTAGCACAGATACGCAGTATTTT
CAWSTGTSTDTQYF
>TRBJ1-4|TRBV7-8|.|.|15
TGTGCCAGCAGCTTTGGGGGGGACCGTTATGAAAAACTGTTTTTT
CASSFGGDRYEKLFF
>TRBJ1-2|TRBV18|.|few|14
TGTGCCAGCTCACCAACCCCGGGGGACTATGGCTACACCTTC
CASSPTPGDYGYTF
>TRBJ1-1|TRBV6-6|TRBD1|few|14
TGTGCCAGCAGTTACGCCGAACAGGGGACTGAAGCTTTCTTT
CASSYAEQGTEAFF
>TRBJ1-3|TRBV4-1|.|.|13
TGCGCCAGCAGCCAGGCATCCCGAAACACCATATATTTT
CASSQASRNTIYF
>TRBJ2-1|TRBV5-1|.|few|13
TGCGCCAGCAGCTTGGCTAGCGTTAATGAGCAGTTCTTC
CASSLASVNEQFF
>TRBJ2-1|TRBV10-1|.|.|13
TGCGCCAGCAGTGAAGGGTCGTACAATGAGCAGTTCTTC
CASSEGSYNEQFF
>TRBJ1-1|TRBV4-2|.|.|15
TGTGCCAGCAGCGACCGCGTAGGGATCAACACTGAAGCTTTCTTT
CASSDRVGINTEAFF
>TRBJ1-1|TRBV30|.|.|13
TGTGCCTGGAGGACTGAGACGAACACTGAAGCTTTCTTT
CAWRTETNTEAFF
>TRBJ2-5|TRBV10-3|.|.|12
TGTGCCTCCCGGCAGGACCAAGAGACCCAGTACTTC
CASRQDQETQYF
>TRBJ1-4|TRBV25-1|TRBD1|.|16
TGTGCCAGCAGTGAATGGGGGACAGGGCCGGATGAAAAACTGTTTTTT
CASSEWGTGPDEKLFF
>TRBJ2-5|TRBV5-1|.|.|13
TGCGCCAGCAGCTTGAGGGGGAGAGAGACCCAGTACTTC
CASSLRGRETQYF
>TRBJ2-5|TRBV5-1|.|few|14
TGCGCCAGCAGCTTGGATTTACGTTCGGAGACCCAGTACTTC
CASSLDLRSETQYF
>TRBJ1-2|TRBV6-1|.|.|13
TGTGCCAGCAGACGAGCCGTCCTTGGGGGCTACACCTTC
CASRRAVLGGYTF
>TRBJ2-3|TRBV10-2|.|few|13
TGCGCCAGCAGTGAAGCCGGCGCAGATACGCAGTATTTT
CASSEAGADTQYF
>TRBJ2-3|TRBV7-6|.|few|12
TGTGCCAGCAGCTTAATAAGCGATACGCAGTATTTT
CASSLISDTQYF
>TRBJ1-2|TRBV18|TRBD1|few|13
TGTGCCAGCCTACCGGGACAGGACTATGGCTACACCTTC
CASLPGQDYGYTF
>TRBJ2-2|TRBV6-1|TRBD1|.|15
TGTGCCAGCGCAGGGGGCGCAGGGAACACCGGGGAGCTGTTTTTT
CASAGGAGNTGELFF
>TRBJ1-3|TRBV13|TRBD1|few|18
TGTGCCAGCACCTCCACCCCTCGACAGGGCTTCTCTGGAAACACCATATATTTT
CASTSTPRQGFSGNTIYF
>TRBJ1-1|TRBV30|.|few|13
TGTGCCTGGATCCGGGAAGGGAACACTGAAGCTTTCTTT
CAWIREGNTEAFF
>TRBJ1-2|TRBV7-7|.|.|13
TGTGCCACCAGCCTCCTGGCTAACTATGGCTACACCTTC
CATSLLANYGYTF
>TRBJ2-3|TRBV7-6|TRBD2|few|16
TGTGCCAGCAGCTTAGCTAGCGGGGGCTCCACAGATACGCAGTATTTT
CASSLASGGSTDTQYF
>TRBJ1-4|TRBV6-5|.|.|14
TGTGCCAGCAGTCCCACGGGACAAGGCGAAAAACTGTTTTTT
CASSPTGQGEKLFF
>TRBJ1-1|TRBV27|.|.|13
TGTGCCAGCAGTTTAGGTAGGATGACTGAAGCTTTCTTT
CASSLGRMTEAFF
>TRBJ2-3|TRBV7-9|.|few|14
TGTGCCAGCAGTCGCCGGGACTCGGGAAATACGCAGTATTTT
CASSRRDSGNTQYF
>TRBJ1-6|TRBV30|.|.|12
TGTGCCTGGAGTACCGGCTTTTCACCCCTCCACTTT
CAWSTGFSPLHF
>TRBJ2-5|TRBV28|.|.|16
TGTGCCAGCAGCTACGGCGGGACAGCTACCCAAGAGACCCAGTACTTC
CASSYGGTATQETQYF
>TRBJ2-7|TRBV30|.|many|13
TGTGCCTGGATGGGGTCCTCCTCCTACGAGCAGTACTTC
CAWMGSSSYEQYF
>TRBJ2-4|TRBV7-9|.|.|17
TGTGCCAGCAAGGCCTTTCAGGGAGCGGGAGCCAAAAACATTCAGTACTTC
CASKAFQGAGAKNIQYF
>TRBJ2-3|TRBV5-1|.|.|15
TGCGCCAGCAGCCTGGGGAGAGGGGGCACAGATACGCAGTATTTT
CASSLGRGGTDTQYF
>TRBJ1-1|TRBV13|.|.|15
TGTGCCAGCAGCTTAGGCCGGGGATGGAACACTGAAGCTTTCTTT
CASSLGRGWNTEAFF
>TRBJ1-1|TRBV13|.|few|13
TGTGCCAGCAGCCTACGGACCGGTATTGAAGCTTTCTTT
CASSLRTGIEAFF
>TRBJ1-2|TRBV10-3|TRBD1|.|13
TGTGCCATCAGTGCGGACAGGGAGTTTGGCTACACCTTC
CAISADREFGYTF
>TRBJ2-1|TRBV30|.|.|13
TGTGCCTGGATGCCGAGCTCCTACAATGAGCAGTTCTTC
CAWMPSSYNEQFF
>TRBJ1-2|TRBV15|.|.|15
TGTGCCACCAGCAGAGTCGCGGCACGTAACTATGGCTACACCTTC
CATSRVAARNYGYTF
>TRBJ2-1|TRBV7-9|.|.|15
TGTGCCAGCAGCCCCGAGGGGCGAGAGGACAATGAGCAGTTCTTC
CASSPEGREDNEQFF
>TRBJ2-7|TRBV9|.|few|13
TGTGCCAGCAGCGTAGTGGGCGAGGGCGAGCAGTACTTC
CASSVVGEGEQYF
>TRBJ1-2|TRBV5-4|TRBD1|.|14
TGTGCCAGCAGCCCCCCGGGACAGCGCTATGGCTACACCTTC
CASSPPGQRYGYTF
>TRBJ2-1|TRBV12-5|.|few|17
TGTGCTAGTGGTTTGGTAGGACAGTCCAGCTCCTACAATGAGCAGTTCTTC
CASGLVGQSSSYNEQFF
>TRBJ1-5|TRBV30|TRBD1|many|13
TGTGCCTGGAGTTCAGGGGGGGATCAGCCCCAGCATTTT
CAWSSGGDQPQHF
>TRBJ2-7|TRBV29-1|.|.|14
TGCAGCGTTGAAGGCGTCGGCACCCGCTACGAGCAGTACTTC
CSVEGVGTRYEQYF
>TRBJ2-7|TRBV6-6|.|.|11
TGTGCCAGCAGCCCGGGGTTCGAGCAGTACTTC
CASSPGFEQYF
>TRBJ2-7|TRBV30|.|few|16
TGTGCCTGGAGTGTAACTATGGCAGGTTGGGCCTACGAGCAGTACTTC
CAWSVTMAGWAYEQYF
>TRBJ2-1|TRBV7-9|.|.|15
TGTGCCAGCAGCCCTTCCGGGGGTCCCAACAATGAGCAGTTCTTC
CASSPSGGPNNEQFF
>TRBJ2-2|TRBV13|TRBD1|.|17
TGTGCCAGCAGCTTACCCGGGACAGGGGCGTTTGGCGGGGAGCTGTTTTTT
CASSLPGTGAFGGELFF
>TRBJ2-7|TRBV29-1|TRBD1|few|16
TGCAGCGTTGGATACCCGGGACAGGGATTTTCCTACGAGCAGTACTTC
CSVGYPGQGFSYEQYF
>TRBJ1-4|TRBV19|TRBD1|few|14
TGTGCCAGTAGCTTGGGGACAGGCGGAGGAAAACTGTTTTTT
CASSLGTGGGKLFF
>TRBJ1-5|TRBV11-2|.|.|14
TGTGCCAGCAGTCACGGCTTTTCTAATCAGCCCCAGCATTTT
CASSHGFSNQPQHF
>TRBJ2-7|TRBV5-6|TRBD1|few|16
TGTGCCAGCAGCTTGGCGCTTGGACAGGGGGCAGGCGAGCAGTACTTC
CASSLALGQGAGEQYF
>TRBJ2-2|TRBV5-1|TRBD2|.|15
TGCGCCAGCAGCTTGGCCGAGCGGGGAACCGGGGAGCTGTTTTTT
CASSLAERGTGELFF
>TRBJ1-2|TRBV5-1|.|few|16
TGCGCCAGCAGGTCCCACCAGGGGAAGGGAAACTATGGCTACACCTTC
CASRSHQGKGNYGYTF
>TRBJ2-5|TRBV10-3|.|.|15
TGTGCCATCAGTGAGTCGGGGGCCCTGGGAGAGACCCAGTACTTC
CAISESGALGETQYF
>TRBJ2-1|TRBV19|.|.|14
TGTGCCAGTAGTATTGTTGTCGCATCCGGTGAGCAGTTCTTC
CASSIVVASGEQFF
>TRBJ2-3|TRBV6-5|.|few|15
TGTGCCAGCAGTTACGCTCTGGCGGGTACAGATACGCAGTATTTT
CASSYALAGTDTQYF
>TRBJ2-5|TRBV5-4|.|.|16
TGTGCCAGCAGCCCGCACGACAAGACAGACCAAGAGACCCAGTACTTC
CASSPHDKTDQETQYF
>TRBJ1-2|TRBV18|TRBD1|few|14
TGTGCCAGCATTCGGACAGGGGCTAACTATGGCTACACCTTC
CASIRTGANYGYTF